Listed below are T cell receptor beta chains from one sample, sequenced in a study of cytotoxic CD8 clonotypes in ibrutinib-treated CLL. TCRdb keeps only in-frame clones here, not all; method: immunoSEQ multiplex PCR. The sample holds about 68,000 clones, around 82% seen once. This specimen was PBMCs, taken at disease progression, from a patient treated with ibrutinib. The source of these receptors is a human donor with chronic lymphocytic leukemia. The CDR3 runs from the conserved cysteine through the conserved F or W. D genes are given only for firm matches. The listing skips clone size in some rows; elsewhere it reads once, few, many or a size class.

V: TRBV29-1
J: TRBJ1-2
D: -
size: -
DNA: TGCAGCGTTAGGGGGGATGGCTACACCTTC
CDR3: CSVRGDGYTF

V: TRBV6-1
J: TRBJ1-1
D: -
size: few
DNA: TGTGCCAGCAGCACTATGATGGGGGGCACTGAAGCTTTCTTT
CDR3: CASSTMMGGTEAFF

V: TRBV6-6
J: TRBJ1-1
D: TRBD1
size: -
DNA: TGTGCCAGCAGTTACTCCGATTCACAGGGGGAAGCTTTCTTT
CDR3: CASSYSDSQGEAFF

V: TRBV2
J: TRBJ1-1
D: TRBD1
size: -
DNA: TGTGCCAGCAGGCCCGACAGGGTTTGGACTGAAGCTTTCTTT
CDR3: CASRPDRVWTEAFF

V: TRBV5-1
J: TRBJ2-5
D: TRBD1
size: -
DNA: TGCGCCAGCAGCTGGGGGGACAGGGACCAAGAGACCCAGTACTTC
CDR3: CASSWGDRDQETQYF

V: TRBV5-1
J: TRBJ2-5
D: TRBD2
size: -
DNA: TGCGCCAGCAGCACTAGCGGGGGGGCCCGAGAGACCCAGTACTTC
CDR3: CASSTSGGARETQYF

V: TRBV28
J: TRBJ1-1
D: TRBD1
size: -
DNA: TGTGCCAGCATTTCTCAGGGGGCCGAAAACACTGAAGCTTTCTTT
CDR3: CASISQGAENTEAFF

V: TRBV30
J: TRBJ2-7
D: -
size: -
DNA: TGTGCCTGGCGACTGGGGCGGATCAACGAGCAGTACTTC
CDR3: CAWRLGRINEQYF

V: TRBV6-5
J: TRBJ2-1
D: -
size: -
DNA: TGTGCCAGCAGTCATCAGGGAAGCTCCTACAATGAGCAGTTCTTC
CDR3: CASSHQGSSYNEQFF

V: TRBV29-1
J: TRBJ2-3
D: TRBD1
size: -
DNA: TGCAGCGACACAGGGGTCCACACAGATACGCAGTATTTT
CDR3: CSDTGVHTDTQYF

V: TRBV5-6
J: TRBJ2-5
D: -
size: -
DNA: TGTGCCAGCAGCTTGTTGGAGACCCAGTACTTC
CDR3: CASSLLETQYF

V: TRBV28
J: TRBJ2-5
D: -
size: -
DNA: TGTGCCAGCACGGGGGCTGAGACCCAGTACTTC
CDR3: CASTGAETQYF

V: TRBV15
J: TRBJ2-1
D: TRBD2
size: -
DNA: TGTGCCACCAGCAGAGATACTAGCGGGAGGGCCTACAATGAGCAGTTCTTC
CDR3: CATSRDTSGRAYNEQFF

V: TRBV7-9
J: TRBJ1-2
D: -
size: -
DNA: TGTGCCAGCAGCACGATGGGCCGGGGCTACACCTTC
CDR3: CASSTMGRGYTF

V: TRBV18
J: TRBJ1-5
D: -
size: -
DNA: TGTGCCAGCTCACCACAGGGGCAGCCCCAGCATTTT
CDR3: CASSPQGQPQHF

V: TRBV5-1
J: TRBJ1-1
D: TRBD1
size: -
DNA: TGCGCCAGCAGCTTGGCCGGTGCGACAGGGATCGGAGCTTTCTTT
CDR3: CASSLAGATGIGAFF

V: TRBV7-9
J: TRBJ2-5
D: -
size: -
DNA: TGTGCCAGCAGCTTAGTCGGGTTTGAGACCCAGTACTTC
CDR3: CASSLVGFETQYF

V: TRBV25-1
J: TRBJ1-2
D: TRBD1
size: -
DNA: TGTGCCAGCAGTGGTCTTCAGGGGGAGTATGGCTACACCTTC
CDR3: CASSGLQGEYGYTF

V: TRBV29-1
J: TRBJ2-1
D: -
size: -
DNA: TGCAGCGCCCGGGTCAAGAACTACAATGAGCAGTTCTTC
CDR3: CSARVKNYNEQFF

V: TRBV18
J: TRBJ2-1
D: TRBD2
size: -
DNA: TGTGCCACCACGCAGACTAGCGGGAGTGATGAGCAGTTCTTC
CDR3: CATTQTSGSDEQFF

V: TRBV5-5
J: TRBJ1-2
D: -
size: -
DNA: TGTGCCAGCAGCTGGGACTTACTAGAGGACACCTTC
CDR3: CASSWDLLEDTF

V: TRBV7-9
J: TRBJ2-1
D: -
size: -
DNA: TGTGCCAGCACCGCAGACAATGAGCAGTTCTTC
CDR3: CASTADNEQFF

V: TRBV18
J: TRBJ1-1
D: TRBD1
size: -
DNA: TGTGCCAGCTCCGGGACAGAAGAAGCTTTCTTT
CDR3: CASSGTEEAFF

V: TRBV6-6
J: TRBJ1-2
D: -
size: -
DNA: TGTGCCAGCAGGGGGAGCAGGAACTATGGCTACACCTTC
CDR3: CASRGSRNYGYTF

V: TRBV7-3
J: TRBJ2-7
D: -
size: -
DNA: TGTGCCAGCAGCCCCACAGCGGAGCGCTCCTACGAGCAGTACTTC
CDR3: CASSPTAERSYEQYF

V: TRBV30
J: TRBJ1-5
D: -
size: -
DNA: TGTGCCTGGAGTGCTGTAGGGCTGCGCAATCAGCCCCAGCATTTT
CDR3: CAWSAVGLRNQPQHF

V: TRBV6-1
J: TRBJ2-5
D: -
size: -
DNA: TGTGCCAGCAGTCAGGGACGAACCCAAGAGACCCAGTACTTC
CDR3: CASSQGRTQETQYF

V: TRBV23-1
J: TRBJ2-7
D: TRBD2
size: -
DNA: TGCGCCAGCAGTCAATACCCCCGACTAGCGGGGGCGGCCTACGAGCAGTACTTC
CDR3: CASSQYPRLAGAAYEQYF

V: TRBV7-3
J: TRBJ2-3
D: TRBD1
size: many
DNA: TGTGCCAGCAGCACGGGACAGACGCAGTATTTT
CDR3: CASSTGQTQYF

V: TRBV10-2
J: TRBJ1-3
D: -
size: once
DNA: TGCGCCAGCAGTTCTTGGGGGGCTGGAAACACCATATATTTT
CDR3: CASSSWGAGNTIYF

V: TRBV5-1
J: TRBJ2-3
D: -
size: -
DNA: TGCGCCAGCAGCTTCAGGGACCTAGCCCTCGCGGATACGCAGTATTTT
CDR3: CASSFRDLALADTQYF

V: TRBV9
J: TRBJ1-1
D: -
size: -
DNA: TGTGCCAGCAGCGTAGTCCCCCAGAACACTGAAGCTTTCTTT
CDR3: CASSVVPQNTEAFF